These T cell receptor beta chains were read from a single sample in a study of CD8 T cells in ankylosing spondylitis. TCRdb re-called the 5' RACE reads through MiXCR, storing one row per CDR3 protein. The sample records about 39,000 distinct CDR3 sequences, about 3% being singletons. Input material: blood, either unsorted or a sorted T cell fraction (not recorded which). The receptors derive from a male donor with ankylosing spondylitis or in good health (not recorded which). CDR3s include the opening cysteine and the closing phenylalanine or tryptophan. Each record gives: V gene, D gene, J gene, clone size, CDR3 protein, CDR3 DNA. D genes are given only for firm matches. Not all rows give a size; the values are once, few, many and, for expanded clones, a class.

>TRBV9|TRBD1|TRBJ1-6|many
CASSPSGQAKSPLHF
TGTGCCAGCAGCCCCTCGGGACAGGCAAAATCACCCCTCCACTTT
>TRBV9|NA|TRBJ2-3|many
CASSQAFENPHTDTQYF
TGTGCCAGCAGCCAAGCGTTCGAGAATCCACACACAGATACGCAGTATTTT
>TRBV9|TRBD2|TRBJ2-1|many
CASSVATGGVGEQFF
TGTGCCAGCAGCGTAGCGACGGGGGGGGTGGGTGAGCAGTTCTTC
>TRBV9|TRBD1|TRBJ1-1|few
CASSVGTGKQNTEAFF
TGTGCCAGCAGCGTGGGGACAGGAAAACAGAACACTGAAGCTTTCTTT
>TRBV9|NA|TRBJ2-3|many
CASSVGGYPTDTQYF
TGTGCCAGCAGCGTAGGCGGGTACCCGACAGATACGCAGTATTTT
>TRBV9|NA|TRBJ2-5|many
CASSSGSGRVGETQYF
TGTGCCAGCAGCTCAGGCTCGGGCAGGGTAGGGGAGACCCAGTACTTC
>TRBV9|NA|TRBJ2-2|medium-sized
CASSVEDVGELFF
TGTGCCAGCAGCGTAGAGGACGTTGGGGAGCTGTTTTTT
>TRBV9|TRBD2|TRBJ2-3|many
CASSYVASGGTDTQYF
TGTGCCAGCAGCTACGTAGCTAGCGGGGGTACGGATACGCAGTATTTT
>TRBV9|NA|TRBJ1-6|NA
CASSVGMTVSPLHF
TGTGCCAGCAGCGTAGGGATGACTGTTTCACCCCTCCACTTT
>TRBV9|TRBD2|TRBJ2-4|many
CASSPGTSGGLIQYF
TGTGCCAGCAGCCCCGGGACTAGCGGGGGACTCATTCAGTACTTC
>TRBV9|NA|TRBJ2-5|many
CASSVDPLRGQETQYF
TGTGCCAGCAGCGTAGATCCTCTTCGGGGCCAAGAGACCCAGTACTTC
>TRBV9|NA|TRBJ1-5|many
CASSEKDESQPQHF
TGTGCCAGCAGCGAGAAGGATGAGAGTCAGCCCCAGCATTTT
>TRBV9|NA|TRBJ2-2|many
CASSGKETGELFF
TGTGCCAGCAGCGGCAAGGAAACTGGGGAGCTGTTTTTT
>TRBV9|TRBD2|TRBJ2-1|many
CASSGTSGFFYNEQFF
TGTGCCAGCAGCGGGACTAGCGGGTTTTTCTACAATGAGCAGTTCTTC
>TRBV9|NA|TRBJ2-2|many
CASSVVASNTGELFF
TGTGCCAGCAGCGTAGTAGCGTCGAACACCGGGGAGCTGTTTTTT
>TRBV9|NA|TRBJ2-5|many
CASSESGGLRETQYF
TGTGCCAGCAGCGAATCCGGCGGGCTCCGAGAGACCCAGTACTTC
>TRBV9|NA|TRBJ2-2|many
CASSVVVGSGELFF
TGTGCCAGCAGCGTAGTGGTCGGATCCGGGGAGCTGTTTTTT
>TRBV9|NA|TRBJ2-5|many
CASSVLGGAQRETQYF
TGTGCCAGCAGCGTACTTGGGGGGGCTCAGAGAGAGACCCAGTACTTC
>TRBV9|NA|TRBJ1-4|many
CASSVLQGTNEKLFF
TGTGCCAGCAGCGTCTTGCAGGGGACGAATGAAAAACTGTTTTTT
>TRBV9|NA|TRBJ2-1|many
CASSAPGLAGNEQFF
TGTGCCAGCAGCGCACCCGGGCTAGCAGGCAATGAGCAGTTCTTC
>TRBV9|TRBD2|TRBJ2-1|many
CASSPETSGSYNEQFF
TGTGCCAGCAGCCCAGAAACTAGCGGGAGCTACAATGAGCAGTTCTTC
>TRBV6-1|NA|TRBJ2-2|medium-sized
CASSLDFRLSYTGELFF
TGTGCCAGCAGCCTCGACTTTCGCCTATCCTACACCGGGGAGCTGTTTTTT
>TRBV9|NA|TRBJ1-1|many
CASSVEMGPLNTEAFF
TGTGCCAGCAGCGTAGAAATGGGACCGCTGAACACTGAAGCTTTCTTT
>TRBV9|NA|TRBJ1-2|many
CASSVAGNGYTF
TGTGCCAGCAGCGTAGCGGGGAATGGCTACACCTTC
>TRBV9|NA|TRBJ2-5|many
CASSVAPTQETQYF
TGTGCCAGCAGCGTAGCTCCTACCCAAGAGACCCAGTACTTC
>TRBV9|NA|TRBJ2-2|NA
CASSYLLDGTGELFF
TGTGCCAGCAGTTATCTCCTGGACGGCACCGGGGAGCTGTTTTTT
>TRBV9|NA|TRBJ1-5|many
CASSVGTGFDQPQHF
TGTGCCAGCAGCGTAGGAACAGGGTTCGATCAGCCCCAGCATTTT
>TRBV9|NA|TRBJ2-3|many
CASSVFDSASTDTQYF
TGTGCCAGCAGCGTATTTGACAGTGCTAGCACAGATACGCAGTATTTT
>TRBV9|TRBD2|TRBJ2-3|many
CASSVGSGATQYF
TGTGCCAGCAGCGTAGGGAGCGGGGCTACGCAGTATTTT
>TRBV9|NA|TRBJ2-2|many
CASSTHPPGQNTGELFF
TGTGCCAGCAGCACCCACCCTCCGGGACAGAACACCGGGGAGCTGTTTTTT
>TRBV9|TRBD2|TRBJ2-1|NA
CASSVTSGRYNEQFF
TGTGCCAGCAGCGTTACTAGCGGGAGATACAATGAGCAGTTCTTC
>TRBV9|TRBD2|TRBJ2-1|few
CASSVGTAGGGSSYNEQFF
TGTGCCAGCAGCGTAGGAACGGCGGGAGGTGGGAGCTCCTACAATGAGCAGTTCTTC
>TRBV9|NA|TRBJ2-5|few
CASSVATEETQYF
TGTGCCAGCAGCGTAGCTACGGAAGAGACCCAGTACTTC
>TRBV9|NA|TRBJ2-3|many
CASSLRRDTTSTDTQYF
TGTGCCAGCAGCCTTAGACGGGACACCACTAGCACAGATACGCAGTATTTT